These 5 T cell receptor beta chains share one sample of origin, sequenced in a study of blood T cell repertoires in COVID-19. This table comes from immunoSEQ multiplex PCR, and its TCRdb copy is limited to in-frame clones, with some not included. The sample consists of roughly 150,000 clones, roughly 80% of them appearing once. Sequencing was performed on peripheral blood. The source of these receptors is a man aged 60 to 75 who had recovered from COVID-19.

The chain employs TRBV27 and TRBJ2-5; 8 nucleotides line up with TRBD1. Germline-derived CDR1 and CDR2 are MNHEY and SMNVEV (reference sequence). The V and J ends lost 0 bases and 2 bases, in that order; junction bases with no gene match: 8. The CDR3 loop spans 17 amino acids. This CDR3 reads CASSLSSRGPPQETQYF. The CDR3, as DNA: TGTGCCAGCAGTTTATCCAGCAGGGGGCCTCCTCAAGAGACCCAGTACTTC.

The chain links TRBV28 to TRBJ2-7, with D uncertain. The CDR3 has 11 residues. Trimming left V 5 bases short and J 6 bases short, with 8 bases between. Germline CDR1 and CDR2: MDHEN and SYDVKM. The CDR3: CASSIHSEQYF. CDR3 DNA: TGTGCCAGCAGTATTCACAGCGAGCAGTACTTC.

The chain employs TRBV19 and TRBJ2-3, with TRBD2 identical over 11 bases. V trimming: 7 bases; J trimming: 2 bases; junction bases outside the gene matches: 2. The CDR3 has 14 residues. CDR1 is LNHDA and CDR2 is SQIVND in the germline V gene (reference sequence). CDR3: CASTLAGDTDTQYF. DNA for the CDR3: TGTGCCAGTACACTAGCGGGGGACACAGATACGCAGTATTTT.

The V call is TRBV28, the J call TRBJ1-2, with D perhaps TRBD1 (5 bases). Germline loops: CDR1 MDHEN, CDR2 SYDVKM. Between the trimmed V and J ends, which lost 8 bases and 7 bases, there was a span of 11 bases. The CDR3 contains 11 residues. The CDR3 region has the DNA TGTGCCAGCCGCAGGGAATTTGGCTACACCTTC. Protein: CASRREFGYTF.

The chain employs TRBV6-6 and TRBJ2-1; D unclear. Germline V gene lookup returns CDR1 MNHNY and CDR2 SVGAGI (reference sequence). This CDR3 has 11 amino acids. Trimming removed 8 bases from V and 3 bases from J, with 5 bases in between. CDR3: CASQDYNEQFF. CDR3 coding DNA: TGTGCCAGCCAGGACTACAATGAGCAGTTCTTC.